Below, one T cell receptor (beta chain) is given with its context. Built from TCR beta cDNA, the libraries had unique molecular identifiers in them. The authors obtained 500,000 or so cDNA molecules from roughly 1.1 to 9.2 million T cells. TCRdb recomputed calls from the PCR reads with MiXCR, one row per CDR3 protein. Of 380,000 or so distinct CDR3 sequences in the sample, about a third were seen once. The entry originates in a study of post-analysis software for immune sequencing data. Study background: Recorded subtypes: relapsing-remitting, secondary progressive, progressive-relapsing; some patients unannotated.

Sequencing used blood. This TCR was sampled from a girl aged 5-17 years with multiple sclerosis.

CDR3 DNA sequence: TGCAGTGCAGCGCAGTTAGATGCTGAAGCTTTCTTT. This codes for CSAAQLDAEAFF. This chain links TRBV20-1 with TRBJ1-1; D unclear. Germline CDR1 DFQATT, CDR2 SNEGSKA (reference sequence). Trimming left V 6 bases short and J 6 bases short, with 14 bases between. This CDR3 contains 12 residues.